This T cell receptor (beta chain) was profiled in a study of T cell changes during pregnancy in multiple sclerosis. This clone was seen only once. Sequencing used immunoSEQ multiplex PCR; TCRdb keeps in-frame clones, though not all of them. The sample includes about 130,000 clones, around 95% of them seen just once. The CDR3 loop spans 17 amino acids. CDR1 is MRHNA and CDR2 is SNTAGT in the germline V gene. Trimming cost V 6 bases and J 8 bases; bases outside gene matches: 21. The clonotype originates from a female donor with multiple sclerosis, enrolled in a pregnancy study. The V gene is TRBV6-4, the J gene TRBJ1-1; 7 positions agree with TRBD1. Sequencing was performed on peripheral blood, taken after pregnancy. This CDR3 reads CASRFRDRVKATREAFF. DNA of the CDR3: TGTGCCAGCAGATTCCGGGACAGAGTAAAGGCGACGAGGGAAGCTTTCTTT.